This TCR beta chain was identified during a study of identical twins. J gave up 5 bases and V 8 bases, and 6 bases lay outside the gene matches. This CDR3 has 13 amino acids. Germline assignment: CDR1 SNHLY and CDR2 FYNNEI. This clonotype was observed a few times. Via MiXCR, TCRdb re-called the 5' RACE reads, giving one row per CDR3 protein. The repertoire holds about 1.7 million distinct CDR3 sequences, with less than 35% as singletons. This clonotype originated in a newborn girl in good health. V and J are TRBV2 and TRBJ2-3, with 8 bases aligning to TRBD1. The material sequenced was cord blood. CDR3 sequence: CASGTGPGDTQYF. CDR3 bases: TGTGCCAGCGGGACAGGCCCTGGAGATACGCAGTATTTT.